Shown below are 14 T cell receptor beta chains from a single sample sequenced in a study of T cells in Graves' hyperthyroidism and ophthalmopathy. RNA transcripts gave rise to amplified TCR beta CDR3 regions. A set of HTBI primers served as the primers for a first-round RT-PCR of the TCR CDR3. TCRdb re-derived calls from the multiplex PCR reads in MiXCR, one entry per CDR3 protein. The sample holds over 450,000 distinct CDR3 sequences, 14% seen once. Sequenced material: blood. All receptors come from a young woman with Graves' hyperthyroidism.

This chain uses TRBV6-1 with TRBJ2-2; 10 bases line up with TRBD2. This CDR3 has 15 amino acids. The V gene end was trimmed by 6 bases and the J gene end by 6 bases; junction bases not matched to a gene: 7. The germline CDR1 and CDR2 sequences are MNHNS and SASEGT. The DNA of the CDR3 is TGTGCCAGCAGGTCTACTAGCGGGATCGCCGGGGAGCTGTTTTTT. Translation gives CASRSTSGIAGELFF.

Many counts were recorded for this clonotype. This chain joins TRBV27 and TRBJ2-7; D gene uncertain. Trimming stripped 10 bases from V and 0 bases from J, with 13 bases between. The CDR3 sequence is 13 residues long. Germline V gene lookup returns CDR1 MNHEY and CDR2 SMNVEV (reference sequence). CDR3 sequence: CATGTGPSYEQYV. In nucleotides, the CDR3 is TGTGCCACCGGAACTGGGCCCTCCTACGAGCAGTACGTC.

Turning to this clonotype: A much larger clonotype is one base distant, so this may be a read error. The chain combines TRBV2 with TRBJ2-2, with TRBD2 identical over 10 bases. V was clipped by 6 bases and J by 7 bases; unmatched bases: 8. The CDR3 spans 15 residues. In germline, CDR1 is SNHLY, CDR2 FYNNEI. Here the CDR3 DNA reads TGTGCCAGCAGAGCAACTAGCGGGAAGGGCGGGGAGCTGTTTTTT. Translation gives CASRATSGKGGELFF.

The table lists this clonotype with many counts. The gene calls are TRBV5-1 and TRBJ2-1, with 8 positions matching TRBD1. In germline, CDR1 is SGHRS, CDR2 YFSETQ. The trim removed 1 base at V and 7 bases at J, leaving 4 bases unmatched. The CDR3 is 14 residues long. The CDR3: CASSLQGARNEQFF. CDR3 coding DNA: TGCGCCAGCAGCTTGCAGGGGGCAAGGAATGAGCAGTTCTTC. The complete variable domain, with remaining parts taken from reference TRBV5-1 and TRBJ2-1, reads KAGVTQTPRYLIKTRGQQVTLSCSPISGHRSVSWYQQTPGQGLQFLFEYFSETQRNKGNFPGRFSGRQFSNSRSEMNVSTLELGDSALYLCASSLQGARNEQFFGPGTRLTVL.

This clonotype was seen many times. The CDR3 loop is CAWTHGLLGNEQFF. The CDR3 nucleotides are TGTGCCTGGACTCACGGACTCCTGGGGAATGAGCAGTTCTTC. The chain has TRBV30 and TRBJ2-1, with D maybe TRBD2 (5 bases). The V end was cut by 4 bases, the J end by 7 bases, with 17 bases between. Per germline, CDR1 GTSNPN and CDR2 SVGIG (reference sequence). This CDR3 has 14 amino acids.

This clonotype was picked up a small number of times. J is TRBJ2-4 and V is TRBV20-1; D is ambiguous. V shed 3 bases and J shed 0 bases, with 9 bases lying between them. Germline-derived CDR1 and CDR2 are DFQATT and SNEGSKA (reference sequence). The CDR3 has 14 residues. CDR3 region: CSARSDRAKNIQYF. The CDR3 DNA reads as TGCAGTGCTAGGAGCGACCGAGCCAAAAACATTCAGTACTTC.

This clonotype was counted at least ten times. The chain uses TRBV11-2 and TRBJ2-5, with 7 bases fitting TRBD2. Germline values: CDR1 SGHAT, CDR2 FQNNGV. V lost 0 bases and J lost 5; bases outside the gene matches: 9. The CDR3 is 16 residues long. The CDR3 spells CASSLDLRGVGETQYF. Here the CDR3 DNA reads TGTGCCAGCAGCTTAGATCTCCGGGGGGTTGGGGAGACCCAGTACTTC. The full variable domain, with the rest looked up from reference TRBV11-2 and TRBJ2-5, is EAGVAQSPRYKIIEKRQSVAFWCNPISGHATLYWYQQILGQGPKLLIQFQNNGVVDDSQLPKDRFSAERLKGVDSTLKIQPAKLEDSAVYLCASSLDLRGVGETQYFGPGTRLLVL.

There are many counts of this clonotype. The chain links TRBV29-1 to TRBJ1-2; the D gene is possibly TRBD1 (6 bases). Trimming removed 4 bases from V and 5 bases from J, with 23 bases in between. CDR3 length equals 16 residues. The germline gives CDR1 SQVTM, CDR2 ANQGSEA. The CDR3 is CSVALTGGGALYGYTF. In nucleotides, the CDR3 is TGCAGCGTTGCCCTGACGGGGGGGGGCGCCCTGTATGGCTACACCTTC.

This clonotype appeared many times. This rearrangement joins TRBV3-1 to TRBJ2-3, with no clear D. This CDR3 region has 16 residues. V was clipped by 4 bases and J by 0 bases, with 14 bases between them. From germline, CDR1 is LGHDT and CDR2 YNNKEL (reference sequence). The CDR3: CASSRYDDPSTDTQYF. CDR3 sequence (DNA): TGTGCCAGCAGCCGTTATGACGACCCTAGCACAGATACGCAGTATTTT.

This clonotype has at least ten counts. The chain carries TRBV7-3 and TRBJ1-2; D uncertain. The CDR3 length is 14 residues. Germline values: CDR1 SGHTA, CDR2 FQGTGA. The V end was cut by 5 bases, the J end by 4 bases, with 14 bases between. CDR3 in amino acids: CASSNGRSSYGYTF. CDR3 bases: TGTGCCAGCAGCAACGGACGGAGTTCCTATGGCTACACCTTC.

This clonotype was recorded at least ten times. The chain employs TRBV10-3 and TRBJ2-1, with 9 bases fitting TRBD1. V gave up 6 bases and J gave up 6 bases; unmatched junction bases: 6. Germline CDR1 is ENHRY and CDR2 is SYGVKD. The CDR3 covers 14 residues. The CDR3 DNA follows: TGTGCCATCAGCCTCGGACAGGGGAGCAATGAGCAGTTCTTC. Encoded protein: CAISLGQGSNEQFF.

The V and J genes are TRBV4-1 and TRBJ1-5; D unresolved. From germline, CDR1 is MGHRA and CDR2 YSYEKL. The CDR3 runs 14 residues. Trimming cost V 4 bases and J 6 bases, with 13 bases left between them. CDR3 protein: CASSPGGIGQPQHF. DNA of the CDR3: TGCGCCAGCAGCCCGGGCGGGATAGGTCAGCCCCAGCATTTT.

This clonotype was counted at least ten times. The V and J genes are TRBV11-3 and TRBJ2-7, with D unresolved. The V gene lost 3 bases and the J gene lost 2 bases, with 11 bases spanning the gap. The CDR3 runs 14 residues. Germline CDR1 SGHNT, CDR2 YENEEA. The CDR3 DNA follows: TGTGCCAGCAGCTTTGGAAGTCTGGCCTACGAGCAGTACTTC. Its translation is CASSFGSLAYEQYF.

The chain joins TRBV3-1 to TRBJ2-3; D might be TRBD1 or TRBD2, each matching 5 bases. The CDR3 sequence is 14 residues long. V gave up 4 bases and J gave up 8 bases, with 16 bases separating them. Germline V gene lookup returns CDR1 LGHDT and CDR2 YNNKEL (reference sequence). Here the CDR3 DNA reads TGTGCCAGCAGCCGCCGGGACGCCAAAGGTACGCAGTATTTT. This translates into CASSRRDAKGTQYF.